This is a list of T cell receptor beta chains from one sample in a study of blood T cell repertoires in COVID-19. The table came from immunoSEQ multiplex PCR; TCRdb's copy has only in-frame clones and leaves some out. Seen here are 250,000 to 350,000 clones, approximately 91% observed once, and the top ten hold just under 1%. Sequenced input: PBMCs or T cells enriched from blood (not recorded which). All receptors come from a young woman who had recovered from COVID-19. The CDR3 runs from the conserved cysteine through the conserved F or W. The order of the fields is V gene, J gene, CDR3 protein.

V: TRBV10-3
J: TRBJ2-7
CDR3: CAISGTSSYEQYF

V: TRBV24-1
J: TRBJ2-2
CDR3: CATSLSLQSANTGELFF

V: TRBV7-9
J: TRBJ1-6
CDR3: CASSLQGVSPLHF

V: TRBV9
J: TRBJ2-7
CDR3: CASSVGASGTYEQYF

V: TRBV18
J: TRBJ2-7
CDR3: CASSPTGQGAYEQYF

V: TRBV30
J: TRBJ2-4
CDR3: CAWSRGVKNIQYF

V: TRBV19
J: TRBJ1-2
CDR3: CASFSYREGNYGYTF

V: TRBV2
J: TRBJ2-3
CDR3: CASSSPSGYRADTQYF

V: TRBV7-3
J: TRBJ2-7
CDR3: CASSLGPGGNYEQYF

V: TRBV25-1
J: TRBJ1-4
CDR3: CASRRNEKLFF

V: TRBV19
J: TRBJ2-5
CDR3: CASGWGGAETQYF

V: TRBV5-1
J: TRBJ2-2
CDR3: CASTLRGVNTGELFF

V: TRBV7-8
J: TRBJ2-1
CDR3: CASSLERTGTSGGYSYNEQFF

V: TRBV10-1
J: TRBJ1-4
CDR3: CASSEKDREGEKLFF

V: TRBV5-1
J: TRBJ2-1
CDR3: CASSLGNSFYYNEQFF

V: TRBV5-1
J: TRBJ2-2
CDR3: CASSGGRGTGELFF

V: TRBV7-2
J: TRBJ1-1
CDR3: CASSLGHPRNTEAFF

V: TRBV27
J: TRBJ2-3
CDR3: CASSLSTVLPKDTQYF

V: TRBV11-3
J: TRBJ2-5
CDR3: CASSQGAETQYF

V: TRBV4-1
J: TRBJ2-7
CDR3: CASSQAQSIGQYF

V: TRBV5-1
J: TRBJ1-1
CDR3: CASSLAPQTAYTEAFF

V: TRBV28
J: TRBJ1-2
CDR3: CASPRGRAQGYTF

V: TRBV18
J: TRBJ2-5
CDR3: CASSASGTGEETQYF

V: TRBV18
J: TRBJ1-2
CDR3: CASSPLQVSNYGYTF

V: TRBV5-4
J: TRBJ2-4
CDR3: CASSPGGSQFPNIQYF

V: TRBV28
J: TRBJ2-7
CDR3: CASSPYIDRGDYEQYF

V: TRBV5-5
J: TRBJ2-7
CDR3: CASSYLGADPSYEQYF

V: TRBV7-2
J: TRBJ2-3
CDR3: CASSQQLAGEDTQYF

V: TRBV4-1
J: TRBJ2-7
CDR3: CASSQAYTAGAPEQYF

V: TRBV20-1
J: TRBJ2-1
CDR3: CSASSRRGPYNEQFF

V: TRBV29-1
J: TRBJ2-7
CDR3: CSVGGGTYEQYF

V: TRBV29-1
J: TRBJ1-1
CDR3: CSVDDIIAFF

V: TRBV19
J: TRBJ1-2
CDR3: CASLSPFWGYTF

V: TRBV2
J: TRBJ1-2
CDR3: CASSRDRFGAYGYTF

V: TRBV5-6
J: TRBJ2-5
CDR3: CASSSYQETQYF